These 13 T cell receptor beta chains were sequenced from one sample in a study of early T cells in non-severe SARS-CoV-2 infection. One entry per CDR3 protein results from TCRdb running MiXCR on the 5' RACE reads. The sample shows tens of thousands of distinct CDR3 sequences, about 10% of them seen only once. The sample was whole blood. These receptors came from an adult who was a healthcare worker with PCR-confirmed SARS-CoV-2 infection or an uninfected control (not recorded which).

This chain links TRBV9 with TRBJ2-1, with D uncertain. The germline CDR1 and CDR2 sequences are SGDLS and YYNGEE. The CDR3 is 12 residues long. Trimming cost V 0 bases and J 7 bases, with 5 bases left between them. DNA of the CDR3: TGTGCCAGCAGCGTAGCCGCGAATGAGCAGTTCTTC. The encoded protein is CASSVAANEQFF.

This clonotype occurred many times. The V gene is TRBV30, the J gene TRBJ2-2, with 9 bases lining up with TRBD1. There are 15 residues in the CDR3. V lost 3 bases and J lost 5; bases outside the gene matches: 7. Germline V gene sequence: CDR1 GTSNPN, CDR2 SVGIG (reference sequence). This chain's CDR3 is CAWREGTGKTGELFF. The CDR3 region has the DNA TGTGCCTGGAGGGAGGGGACAGGGAAAACCGGGGAGCTGTTTTTT.

This clonotype was picked up a small number of times. The V and J genes are TRBV9 and TRBJ2-3, with D possibly TRBD2 on 6 matching bases. The V end lost 0 bases, the J end lost 5 bases, and 13 bases lay between the germline ends. The CDR3 totals 15 residues. Germline values: CDR1 SGDLS, CDR2 YYNGEE. The CDR3 loop is CASSVGGTSKDTQYF. In DNA form, the CDR3 reads TGTGCCAGCAGCGTAGGAGGGACTTCAAAAGATACGCAGTATTTT.

This clonotype was observed a few times. This rearrangement joins TRBV6-1 to TRBJ2-6; TRBD1 might be the D (5 bases). V lost 1 base to trimming and J lost 2 bases, with 15 bases between them. The CDR3 spans 18 residues. Germline V gives CDR1 MNHNS, CDR2 SASEGT. CDR3 nucleotide sequence: TGTGCCAGCAGTGAAGGCCGCGGACATACCGCTGGGGCCAACGTCCTGACTTTC. Translated, it gives CASSEGRGHTAGANVLTF.

At least ten counts were recorded for this clonotype. The chain uses TRBV7-3 and TRBJ2-2, with TRBD1 matching over 9 bases. Looked up from germline, CDR1 is SGHTA and CDR2 is FQGTGA. CDR3 length: 15 amino acids. Unmatched junction bases numbered 5, after V lost 5 bases and J lost 4 bases. The CDR3 spells CASSQTGGGTGELFF. DNA of the CDR3: TGTGCCAGCAGCCAAACAGGGGGCGGCACCGGGGAGCTGTTTTTT.

The CDR3 DNA is TGTGCCAGCAGTGAACGGGCCTATTCCCAGCATTTT. This codes for CASSERAYSQHF. V gene TRBV6-1 combines with J gene TRBJ1-5; D gene uncertain. CDR1 and CDR2 (germline): MNHNS, SASEGT. Trimming shortened V by 2 bases and J by 11 bases, and 10 bases separated the two germline ends. There are 12 residues in the CDR3.

This clonotype has at least ten counts. The rearrangement uses TRBV23-1 and TRBJ2-2; D gene uncertain. TRBV23-1 is sorted into the ORF group, with uncertain function. Trimming stripped 3 bases from V and 3 bases from J, with 20 bases between. This CDR3 region has 18 residues. The CDR3 DNA reads TGCGCCAGCAGTCAGGAAATCGTCCTAGTGGCTGACACCGGGGAGCTGTTTTTT. The encoded protein is CASSQEIVLVADTGELFF.

The rearrangement links TRBV12-3 or TRBV12-4 to TRBJ1-5; 8 bases agree with TRBD1. The CDR3 is made up of 17 amino acids. The J segment lost 0 bases and the V segment lost 3 bases, leaving 7 bases of the junction unmatched. The CDR3 DNA is TGTGCCAGCAGTTTCGGGACAGGCCCTTATAGCAATCAGCCCCAGCATTTT. This encodes CASSFGTGPYSNQPQHF.

This clonotype has ten or more counts. J is TRBJ2-3 and V is TRBV2; D possibly corresponds to TRBD2 (6 bases). The ends were cut back, 3 bases at V and 4 bases at J, with 14 bases in the middle. Germline V CDR1 and CDR2: SNHLY, FYNNEI. The CDR3 has 15 amino acids. CDR3 residues: CASSDLGGEADTQYF. The CDR3 DNA follows: TGTGCCAGCAGTGATCTTGGAGGGGAGGCAGATACGCAGTATTTT.

In its sample, this clonotype was seen many times. The V gene is TRBV5-1, the J gene TRBJ2-1; 10 bases are shared with TRBD2. Trimming at V came to 1 base and at J to 7 bases, leaving 2 bases not matched to a gene. The CDR3 is 14 amino acids. Germline CDR1 reads SGHRS; CDR2 reads YFSETQ. The CDR3 loop is CASSLLAGENEQFF. The CDR3 bases are TGCGCCAGCAGCTTGCTAGCGGGGGAAAATGAGCAGTTCTTC.

In this sample, this clonotype turned up many times. The rearrangement joins TRBV12-5 to TRBJ1-1; no firm D call. Between the trimmed V and J ends, which lost 1 base and 10 bases, there was a span of 7 bases. The length of the CDR3 is 11 residues. Germline V gene sequence: CDR1 LGHNT, CDR2 FRNRAP. This CDR3 is CASGLAGRAFF. The CDR3 DNA is TGTGCTAGTGGTTTGGCCGGGAGAGCTTTCTTT.

This clonotype was picked up a small number of times. V gene TRBV18 combines with J gene TRBJ2-5; the D gene is possibly TRBD2 (6 bases). Per the germline V gene, CDR1 is KGHSH and CDR2 is LQKENI. V lost 10 bases and J lost 2, with 17 bases in between. The CDR3 extends over 14 amino acids. The CDR3 DNA sequence: TGTGCCACCCTCGCTCTCGGGGGACAAGAGACCCAGTACTTC. Its protein is CATLALGGQETQYF.

Ten or more counts support this clonotype. In DNA, the CDR3 is TGTGCCACGGGGACTAGCGGCCTCAATGAGCAGTTCTTC. Encoded protein: CATGTSGLNEQFF. The chain recombines TRBV12-3 or TRBV12-4 with TRBJ2-1; TRBD2 agrees at 11 bases. The CDR3 runs 13 residues. The V segment lost 10 bases and the J segment 6 bases; nucleotides outside the gene matches: 5.